This TCR beta chain is from a study of Tregs in tolerant kidney transplant recipients. General study findings and limits: Findings come from small patient numbers and require larger validation. No direct test of biological reproducibility was done here.

Unstimulated Tregs (CD4+CD25+CD127-) and CD4+CD25- non-Tregs were sorted from PBMCs. The data were produced by immunoSEQ multiplex PCR, yet TCRdb's version contains in-frame clones alone and is incomplete. This table holds some 14,000 clones, roughly 92% found once. V trimming: 8 bases; J trimming: 10 bases; junction bases outside the gene matches: 5. The CDR3 extends over 10 amino acids. Germline CDR1 and CDR2: SGHDT and YYEEEE. With respect to this clone: Its antigen remains unidentified.

The sequence came from a human donor in good health. The sample consisted of CD8+ T cells from blood. The chain is built from TRBV5-6 and TRBJ1-1, with 7 bases fitting TRBD1. The CDR3 sequence is CASQGEGAFF. In DNA form, the CDR3 reads TGTGCCAGTCAGGGGGAGGGAGCTTTCTTT. The full variable domain, its missing parts supplied by reference TRBV5-6 and TRBJ1-1, is DAGVTQSPTHLIKTRGQQVTLRCSPKSGHDTVSWYQQALGQGPQFIFQYYEEEERQRGNFPDRFSGHQFPNYSSELNVNALLLGDSALYLCASQGEGAFFGQGTRLTVV.